What follows are 5 T cell receptor beta chains derived from one specimen sequenced in a study of T cell changes during pregnancy in multiple sclerosis. The table came from immunoSEQ multiplex PCR; TCRdb's copy has only in-frame clones and leaves some out. The table has about 41,000 clones, about nine tenths seen once. The specimen comprised CD4+ T cells from peripheral blood mononuclear cells, sampled in the first trimester of pregnancy. The receptors derive from a female donor with multiple sclerosis, enrolled in a pregnancy study.

The chain joins TRBV11-3 to TRBJ1-1, with 7 bases that match TRBD1. The germline V gene has CDR1 SGHNT and CDR2 YENEEA. The junction had 4 bases not matched to a gene; V was cut back by 2 bases and J by 7 bases. The length of the CDR3 is 13 residues. The CDR3 sequence is CASSLQWDSEAFF. In nucleotides, the CDR3 is TGTGCCAGCAGCTTACAATGGGACAGTGAAGCTTTCTTT.

This clone was detected only once. This sequence joins TRBV29-1 and TRBJ2-3; tentative D call: TRBD2 (6 bases). This CDR3 spans 17 amino acids. Deletions cut 8 bases from V and 4 bases from J, with 28 bases between. Germline loops: CDR1 SQVTM, CDR2 ANQGSEA. In DNA, the CDR3 is TGCAGCTCAGGAGGGACCTTGCGGGACCAAACCTCAGATACGCAGTATTTT. Encoded protein: CSSGGTLRDQTSDTQYF.

The chain is built from TRBV11-3 and TRBJ1-2; 7 bases align to TRBD1. V lost 6 bases and J lost 2; bases outside the gene matches: 6. The CDR3 totals 14 residues. Germline V lookup: CDR1 SGHNT, CDR2 YENEEA. The CDR3 DNA reads as TGTGCCAGCAGTCCCGGGACAGACAACTATGGCTACACCTTC. Its protein product is CASSPGTDNYGYTF.

The J gene is TRBJ2-7, the V gene TRBV28; 11 bases are a match to TRBD2. The ends lost 5 bases at V and 4 bases at J; junction bases unmatched: 7. Looked up from germline, CDR1 is MDHEN and CDR2 is SYDVKM. This CDR3 has 15 residues. CDR3 sequence (DNA): TGTGCCAGCAGTGATGCCGGGACTAGCGGATACGAGCAGTACTTC. Translated, it gives CASSDAGTSGYEQYF.

The sample holds one count of this clone. This rearrangement joins TRBV6-1 to TRBJ2-1; perhaps TRBD2 as D (5 bases). Germline CDR1 reads MNHNS; CDR2 reads SASEGT. The CDR3 consists of 16 residues. V was clipped by 4 bases and J by 7 bases, with 20 bases between them. The CDR3 nucleotides read TGTGCCAGCAGTGGGGGAATGCACATACCGGGAAATGAGCAGTTCTTC. Encoded protein: CASSGGMHIPGNEQFF.